This TCR beta chain was obtained from a study of beta chain features in type 1 diabetes. A note on this clone: What it recognizes is unknown.

Germline V gene sequence: CDR1 SGHVS, CDR2 FQNEAQ. V was pared by 4 bases and J by 5 bases, with 14 bases between. The CDR3 length is 14 residues. Regarding the study as a whole: The similarity of naive, central memory and Treg TCRB repertoires appeared greater among patients than among healthy donors. Insertion counts at VDJ junctions were lower in type 1 diabetes patients, who also showed more deletions there.

Each of the CD4+ naive, central memory, regulatory and stem cell-like memory populations was sorted via CD45RO/CCR7/CD25/CD127/CD95/CD27. TCRB transcripts that were expressed got sequenced, as all of the isolated RNA had been reverse transcribed. Repertoires were generated with immunoSEQ multiplex PCR, while TCRdb's copy carries only in-frame clones and drops some. The data contain approximately 120,000 clones, around 40% of them seen just once; the ten biggest clones take up more than 0.06%. Sequenced: stem cell memory CD4+ T cells from blood. This receptor was taken from a woman between 18 and 29 years old in good health. V is TRBV7-8 and J is TRBJ2-5; no firm D call. The CDR3 nucleotides are TGTGCCAGCAGCTACCCGGGTGCTTTGGAGACCCAGTACTTC. Its protein product is CASSYPGALETQYF.